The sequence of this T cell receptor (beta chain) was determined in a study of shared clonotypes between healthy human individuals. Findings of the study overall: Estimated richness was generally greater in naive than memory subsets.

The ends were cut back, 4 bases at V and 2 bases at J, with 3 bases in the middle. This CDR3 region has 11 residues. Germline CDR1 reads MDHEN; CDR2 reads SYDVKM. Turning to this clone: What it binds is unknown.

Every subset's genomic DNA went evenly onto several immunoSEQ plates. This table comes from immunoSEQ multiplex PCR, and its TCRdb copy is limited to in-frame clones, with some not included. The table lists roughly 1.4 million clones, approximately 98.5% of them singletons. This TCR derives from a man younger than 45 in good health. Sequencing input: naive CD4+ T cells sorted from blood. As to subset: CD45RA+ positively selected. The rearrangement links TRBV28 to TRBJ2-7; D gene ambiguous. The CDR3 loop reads CASSYTYEQYF. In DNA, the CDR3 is TGTGCCAGCAGTTACACCTACGAGCAGTACTTC. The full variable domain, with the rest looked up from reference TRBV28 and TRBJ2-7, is DVKVTQSSRYLVKRTGEKVFLECVQDMDHENMFWYRQDPGLGLRLIYFSYDVKMKEKGDIPEGYSVSREKKERFSLILESASTNQTSMYLCASSYTYEQYFGPGTRLTVT.